This T cell receptor (beta chain) stems from a study of T cells in localized non-small cell lung cancer. Findings and limits, study-wide: Clonality peaked in uninvolved adjacent lung rather than tumor. A median of roughly 55 of the top 100 tumor clones appeared in adjacent lung, which was paired and uninvolved. Blood T cell density predicted longer survival; adjacent-lung clonality, shorter.

The CDR3 is made up of 16 amino acids. CDR1 is MNHNS, CDR2 SASEGT, per germline. Trimming took 3 bases from V and 0 from J, leaving 12 bases between them. In regard to this clone: The target antigen is unknown.

The method was immunoSEQ multiplex PCR; TCRdb's version includes in-frame clones alone and lacks a portion of them. In the table there are 31,000 or so clones, roughly 90% of which are singletons. Specimen: peripheral blood mononuclear cells, collected before any cancer treatment. This clonotype was sampled from a woman between 35 and 75 years old with stage III lung adenocarcinoma. The chain links TRBV6-1 to TRBJ2-1; D remains unclear. The CDR3: CASSDNKLSSYNEQFF. In DNA, the CDR3 is TGTGCCAGCAGTGACAATAAGTTGAGCTCCTACAATGAGCAGTTCTTC.